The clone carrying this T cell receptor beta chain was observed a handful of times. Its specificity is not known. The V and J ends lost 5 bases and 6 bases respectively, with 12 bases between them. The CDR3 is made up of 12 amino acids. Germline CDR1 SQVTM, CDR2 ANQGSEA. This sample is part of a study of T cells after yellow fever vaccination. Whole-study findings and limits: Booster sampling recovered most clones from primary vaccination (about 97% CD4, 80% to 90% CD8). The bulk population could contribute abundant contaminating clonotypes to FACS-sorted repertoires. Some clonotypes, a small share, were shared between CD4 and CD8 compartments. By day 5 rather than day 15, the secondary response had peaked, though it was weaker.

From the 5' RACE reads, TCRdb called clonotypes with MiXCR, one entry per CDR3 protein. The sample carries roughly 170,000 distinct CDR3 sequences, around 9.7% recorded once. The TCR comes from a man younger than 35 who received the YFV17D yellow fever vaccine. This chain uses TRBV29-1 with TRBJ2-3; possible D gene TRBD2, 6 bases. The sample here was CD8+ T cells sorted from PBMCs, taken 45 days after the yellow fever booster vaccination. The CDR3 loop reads CSVLGDWDTQYF. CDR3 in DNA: TGCAGCGTTCTTGGGGACTGGGATACGCAGTATTTT.